The clone carrying this T cell receptor beta chain appeared once. The antigen is not known. Assay: immunoSEQ multiplex PCR; the TCRdb copy retains only in-frame clones and omits some. This table has about 140,000 clones, over 80% appearing once. These data belong to a study of T cell responses to AZD1222 COVID-19 vaccine. General observations from the study: Donor demographics were predominantly white British with a female majority; clonal diversity may be underestimated. Within unmutated variant regions lay the reported targets of nearly half of spike-specific TCRs. Following two doses of AZD1222, Spike-specific TCR breadth and depth rose.

Second doses were pooled across both intervals (about 4 or about 12 weeks). The CDR3 runs to 14 residues. Germline V gives CDR1 SGHRS, CDR2 YFSETQ. The junction had 5 bases not matched to a gene; V was cut back by 7 bases and J by 5 bases. The specimen comprised peripheral blood, sampled 28 days after the second AZD1222 dose. The chain joins TRBV5-1 to TRBJ2-1; TRBD2 matches at 11 bases. The receptor comes from an adult who received the AZD1222 COVID-19 vaccine. Written as DNA, the CDR3 is TGCGCCAGCCGGGGACTAGCGGAAGACAATGAGCAGTTCTTC. This sequence encodes CASRGLAEDNEQFF.